Sequencing of this T cell receptor beta chain was carried out in a study of early T cells in non-severe SARS-CoV-2 infection. TCRdb re-analysed the 5' RACE reads in MiXCR, keeping a single row per CDR3 protein. The sample yields some 91,000 distinct CDR3 sequences, 11% seen once. The sequence derives from an adult who was a healthcare worker with PCR-confirmed SARS-CoV-2 infection or an uninfected control (not recorded which). This material consisted of whole blood, taken at baseline.

The CDR3 loop is CASSLESGSYEQYF. The CDR3 region has the DNA TGTGCCAGCAGCTTGGAGTCGGGTTCCTACGAGCAGTACTTC. The chain couples TRBV5-6 to TRBJ2-7; D is undetermined. V dropped 0 bases and J dropped 1 base, with 8 bases sitting between them. This CDR3 has 14 amino acids. In germline, CDR1 is SGHDT, CDR2 YYEEEE.